In its sample, the clone carrying this TCR beta chain was seen many times. A single record per CDR3 protein comes from TCRdb applying MiXCR to the PCR reads. The data contain 85,000 to 100,000 distinct CDR3 sequences, roughly a quarter of them singletons. The sample belongs to a study of molecular identifiers for immune sequencing clone quantification. V shed 11 bases and J 1 base; nucleotides not matched to a gene: 8. Looked up from germline, CDR1 is SEHNR and CDR2 is FQNEAQ (reference sequence). The CDR3 totals 13 residues. The source material was naive CD8+ T cells from blood, with Jurkat cell RNA spiked in. Subset defined: FACS-sorted CD8+CD4-CCR7+CD45RA+ naive T cells. The rearrangement links TRBV7-9 to TRBJ2-7; 7 positions match TRBD2. The receptor was derived from a human donor in good health. Some libraries in this study had Jurkat cell RNA spiked in. The CDR3 DNA reads as TGTGCCTCCAGCGGGGCGGCATCCTACGAGCAGTACTTC. Its protein product is CASSGAASYEQYF.